Listed below are T cell receptor beta chains from one sample, sequenced in a study of identical twins. TCRdb called the 5' RACE reads again in MiXCR, with one record for every CDR3 protein. Found here are roughly 200,000 distinct CDR3 sequences, roughly 15% of them singletons; the top ten hold over 35%. This same sample was also part of a study on T cells expressing NK-cell markers.

The sequenced sample consisted of CD8+ T cells sorted from blood. The receptors shown here come from a woman aged 18-29 years in good health. CDR3s include the opening cysteine and the closing phenylalanine or tryptophan. D genes are given only for firm matches. Rows give clone size only sometimes, using once, few, many, or a class for an expanded clone.

V gene: TRBV7-3
D gene: TRBD2
J gene: TRBJ2-3
clone size: few
CDR3 DNA: TGTGCCAGCAGCTCCAGCGGGGGGGTTACAGATACGCAGTATTTT
CDR3 protein: CASSSSGGVTDTQYF

V gene: TRBV20-1
D gene: TRBD2
J gene: TRBJ2-7
clone size: few
CDR3 DNA: TGCAGTGCTAGAGGGCGCGGGGGGCCCTACGAGCAGTACTTC
CDR3 protein: CSARGRGGPYEQYF

V gene: TRBV5-1
D gene: NA
J gene: TRBJ1-1
clone size: few
CDR3 DNA: TGCGCCAGCAGCCCCGCCACCGAAAGGACTCCGGGCACTGAAGCTTTCTTT
CDR3 protein: CASSPATERTPGTEAFF

V gene: TRBV7-9
D gene: NA
J gene: TRBJ2-7
clone size: NA
CDR3 DNA: TGTGCCAGCAGCATTAGTGTGACACCCTGGGAGCAGTACTTC
CDR3 protein: CASSISVTPWEQYF

V gene: TRBV23-1
D gene: NA
J gene: TRBJ2-7
clone size: NA
CDR3 DNA: TGCGCCAGCAGTCAATCGGGGTCCCACCGTGTCAGTGTTTCTTCCTACGAGCAGTACTTC
CDR3 protein: CASSQSGSHRVSVSSYEQYF

V gene: TRBV6-6
D gene: NA
J gene: TRBJ2-2
clone size: once
CDR3 DNA: TGTGCCAGCAGTTGGGGTGACACCGGGGAGCTGTTTTTT
CDR3 protein: CASSWGDTGELFF

V gene: TRBV7-2
D gene: NA
J gene: TRBJ2-7
clone size: few
CDR3 DNA: TGTGCCAGCAGCTCCAGTTCGGGAGCCACCTACGAGCAGTACTTC
CDR3 protein: CASSSSSGATYEQYF

V gene: TRBV7-9
D gene: NA
J gene: TRBJ2-3
clone size: NA
CDR3 DNA: TGTGCCAGCAGCTATTGGGACTTCGGCGGCACAGATACGCAGTATTTT
CDR3 protein: CASSYWDFGGTDTQYF

V gene: TRBV29-1
D gene: NA
J gene: TRBJ2-7
clone size: few
CDR3 DNA: TGCAGCGTTCAACTAGTTCCCTACGAGCAGTACTTC
CDR3 protein: CSVQLVPYEQYF

V gene: TRBV12-3/TRBV12-4
D gene: NA
J gene: TRBJ2-1
clone size: once
CDR3 DNA: TGTGCCAGCAGTGAAAGCGTTTACTCCTACAATGAGCAGTTCTTC
CDR3 protein: CASSESVYSYNEQFF

V gene: TRBV14
D gene: NA
J gene: TRBJ2-2
clone size: few
CDR3 DNA: TGTGCCAGCAGCCAAGGACCGGGGCTCGCCGGGGAGCTGTTTTTT
CDR3 protein: CASSQGPGLAGELFF

V gene: TRBV7-6
D gene: NA
J gene: TRBJ1-6
clone size: few
CDR3 DNA: TGTGCCAGCAGCTTAGGAGACGGAGGAAATTCACCCCTCCACTTT
CDR3 protein: CASSLGDGGNSPLHF

V gene: TRBV15
D gene: NA
J gene: TRBJ1-5
clone size: many
CDR3 DNA: TGTGCCACCAGCAGAGATTGGACTCAGCCCCAGCATTTT
CDR3 protein: CATSRDWTQPQHF

V gene: TRBV7-7
D gene: TRBD2
J gene: TRBJ2-1
clone size: NA
CDR3 DNA: TGTGCCAGCAATACACTAGCGGGAGGCCATGAGCAGTTCTTC
CDR3 protein: CASNTLAGGHEQFF

V gene: TRBV14
D gene: NA
J gene: TRBJ2-1
clone size: few
CDR3 DNA: TGTGCCAGCATGCAACGGGGGGCCCGCTACAATGAGCAGTTCTTC
CDR3 protein: CASMQRGARYNEQFF

V gene: TRBV2
D gene: NA
J gene: TRBJ1-4
clone size: few
CDR3 DNA: TGTGCCAGCAGTGTAAAGGATCCTTTTTTT
CDR3 protein: CASSVKDPFF

V gene: TRBV29-1
D gene: NA
J gene: TRBJ2-7
clone size: NA
CDR3 DNA: TGCAGCGCCGTCAAGGGCCCCTCCTACGAGCAGTACTTC
CDR3 protein: CSAVKGPSYEQYF

V gene: TRBV2
D gene: NA
J gene: TRBJ1-5
clone size: few
CDR3 DNA: TGTGCCAGCAGTGAAAACAGGCCCCCGAATCAGCCCCAGCATTTT
CDR3 protein: CASSENRPPNQPQHF

V gene: TRBV2
D gene: NA
J gene: TRBJ1-1
clone size: few
CDR3 DNA: TGTGCCGGGGCTTGGGGGGACACTGAAGCTTTCTTT
CDR3 protein: CAGAWGDTEAFF

V gene: TRBV15
D gene: TRBD2
J gene: TRBJ2-1
clone size: NA
CDR3 DNA: TGTGCCACCAGCGGAATACTAGCGGGGGGCGGTGAGCAGTTCTTC
CDR3 protein: CATSGILAGGGEQFF

V gene: TRBV6-4
D gene: NA
J gene: TRBJ2-6
clone size: few
CDR3 DNA: TGTGCCAGCAGTGAGGAGAGTGGTGGGGCCAACGTCCTGACTTTC
CDR3 protein: CASSEESGGANVLTF

V gene: TRBV29-1
D gene: NA
J gene: TRBJ2-7
clone size: many
CDR3 DNA: TGCAGCGTTGAAGGGGTGGACGCCTACGAGCAGTACTTC
CDR3 protein: CSVEGVDAYEQYF

V gene: TRBV12-3/TRBV12-4
D gene: TRBD2
J gene: TRBJ2-1
clone size: NA
CDR3 DNA: TGTGCCAGCAGTCCAACTGGACTAGCGGTCAATGAGCAGTTCTTC
CDR3 protein: CASSPTGLAVNEQFF

V gene: TRBV20-1
D gene: NA
J gene: TRBJ2-1
clone size: NA
CDR3 DNA: TGCAGTGCTAAATTCTTGGGTGAGCAGTTCTTC
CDR3 protein: CSAKFLGEQFF